This entry lists 6 T cell receptor beta chains sequenced from one sample in a study of glioma-infiltrating T cells after dendritic cell vaccination. Noted time point: after dendritic cell vaccination, including at tumor progression/relapse. Profiling relied on immunoSEQ multiplex PCR, and the TCRdb table lists in-frame clones only, not all of them. The repertoire holds tens of thousands of clones, with less than 85% as singletons. The sequences come from blood, collected after dendritic cell vaccination. The receptors derive from a human donor with glioblastoma.

This clone was detected only once. The rearrangement joins TRBV18 to TRBJ1-1; D is unclear. Germline CDR1 is KGHSH and CDR2 is LQKENI. V lost 0 bases, J lost 6 bases, and 11 bases lay in between. The CDR3 has 14 residues. The CDR3 spells CASSPPLRNAEAFF. CDR3 bases: TGTGCCAGCTCACCACCACTCAGGAATGCTGAAGCTTTCTTT. The full variable domain, with the rest looked up from reference TRBV18 and TRBJ1-1, is NAGVMQNPRHLVRRRGQEARLRCSPMKGHSHVYWYRQLPEEGLKFMVYLQKENIIDESGMPKERFSAEFPKEGPSILRIQQVVRGDSAAYFCASSPPLRNAEAFFGQGTRLTVV.

The gene calls are TRBV19 and TRBJ1-2; 7 bases are shared with TRBD1. The germline gives CDR1 LNHDA, CDR2 SQIVND (reference sequence). The trim removed 5 bases at V and 5 bases at J, leaving 11 bases unmatched. The CDR3 covers 15 residues. The CDR3 nucleotides read TGTGCCAGTAGTGCGCGACAGGGTCCTCGGTATGGCTACACCTTC. Residues: CASSARQGPRYGYTF.

The V call is TRBV2, the J call TRBJ2-1; 7 bases match TRBD1. The germline gives CDR1 SNHLY, CDR2 FYNNEI. The trim removed 6 bases at V and 6 bases at J, leaving 14 bases unmatched. This CDR3 has 16 amino acids. DNA for the CDR3: TGTGCCAGCAGGATGGGACAGACCCTAACGGGCAATGAGCAGTTCTTC. Protein: CASRMGQTLTGNEQFF.

This clone was found a few times. The V call is TRBV6-4, the J call TRBJ2-3; no firm D call. The V end was cut by 0 bases, the J end by 1 base, with 8 bases between. The V gene's germline CDR1 is MRHNA and CDR2 SNTAGT. The CDR3 spans 15 residues. CDR3 amino acids: CASSDSAERTDTQYF. The CDR3 DNA sequence: TGTGCCAGCAGTGACTCGGCGGAACGCACAGATACGCAGTATTTT.

V and J are TRBV11-2 and TRBJ2-5, with TRBD2 matching 7 bases. With 0 bases clipped from V and 4 bases from J, the junction kept 2 bases outside the gene matches. This CDR3 has 14 residues. Germline loops: CDR1 SGHAT, CDR2 FQNNGV. CDR3 nucleotides: TGTGCCAGCAGCTTAGAAGGCGGGAGAGAGACCCAGTACTTC. It specifies CASSLEGGRETQYF.

J is TRBJ1-2 and V is TRBV5-1, with 12 bases lining up with TRBD1. The CDR3 covers 15 residues. With V trimmed by 0 bases and J by 8 bases, 5 bases remained unmatched. Germline lookup yields CDR1 SGHRS and CDR2 YFSETQ. The CDR3 bases are TGCGCCAGCAGCTTGGAGGGACAGGGGGCGAGGGGCTACACCTTC. This gives the protein CASSLEGQGARGYTF.